This entry describes one T cell receptor (beta chain). This record belongs to a study of blood T cell repertoires in COVID-19. The wider study: Italy, Spain and the United States were the sources of the convalescent and acute COVID-19 samples. Sources were T cells, B-cell-depleted T cells, or PBMCs; the material itself was cDNA or gDNA.

TCRdb's table, derived via immunoSEQ multiplex PCR, lists solely in-frame clones and lacks some. The sample lists more than 140,000 clones, 88% seen once, with about 1.5% in the top ten. This CDR3 comprises 15 residues. V lost 4 bases and J lost 5; bases outside the gene matches: 8. Germline V gives CDR1 KGHDR, CDR2 SFDVKD. What was sequenced was peripheral blood. This TCR derives from a woman aged 60-75 years with acute or convalescent COVID-19. The chain recombines TRBV24-1 with TRBJ2-5, with TRBD1 matching 8 bases. Here the CDR3 reads CATSEPQGAGETQYF. In DNA form, the CDR3 reads TGTGCCACCAGTGAGCCTCAGGGGGCGGGGGAGACCCAGTACTTC.